The 18 T cell receptor beta chains in this list originate from one sample, sequenced in a study of shared clonotypes between healthy human individuals. TCRdb keeps only in-frame clones here, not all; method: immunoSEQ multiplex PCR. The data contain millions of clones, roughly 96% of them singletons. Sample: naive CD4+ T cells sorted from blood. As to subset: CD45RA+ positively selected. Every receptor here comes from a man aged 18 to 29 in good health.

The chain employs TRBV11-2 and TRBJ1-3, with D hard to call. The V end was cut by 5 bases, the J end by 6 bases, with 8 bases between. This CDR3 is 12 amino acids long. Germline CDR1 is SGHAT and CDR2 is FQNNGV. The DNA for the CDR3 is TGTGCCAGCAGCCAATCGGCAAACACCATATATTTT. It encodes CASSQSANTIYF.

V gene TRBV5-6 combines with J gene TRBJ2-1; no clear D gene. CDR1 and CDR2 from the germline V gene are SGHDT and YYEEEE. The germline V and J ends were trimmed by 1 base and 2 bases, with 10 bases remaining between them. The CDR3 length is 15 residues. The CDR3 DNA follows: TGTGCCAGCAGCTTGTCACTCGCCCCCTACAATGAGCAGTTCTTC. It translates to CASSLSLAPYNEQFF.

The rearrangement joins TRBV30 to TRBJ1-2; the match to TRBD1 covers 7 bases. CDR3 length equals 12 residues. CDR1 is GTSNPN and CDR2 is SVGIG in the germline V gene (reference sequence). V was pared by 2 bases and J by 7 bases, with 4 bases of the junction left unmatched. In nucleotides, the CDR3 is TGTGCCTGGAGTATCCGGGACAGTGGCTACACCTTC. This codes for CAWSIRDSGYTF.

The chain is built from TRBV5-4 and TRBJ2-5; D is undetermined. With 0 bases removed from V and 1 base from J, the gap between germline ends came to 7 bases. CDR1 and CDR2 from the germline V gene are SGHNT and YYREEE (reference sequence). This CDR3 has 14 amino acids. The CDR3 DNA is TGTGCCAGCAGCTTGGTGACCATCCAAGAGACCCAGTACTTC. Its translation is CASSLVTIQETQYF.

The rearrangement uses TRBV7-2 and TRBJ2-5; no firm D call. Trimming cost V 5 bases and J 3 bases, with 10 bases left between them. Germline V gene data show CDR1 as SGHTA and CDR2 as FQGNSA. The CDR3 length is 13 residues. Here the CDR3 reads CASSHRTKETQYF. CDR3 coding DNA: TGTGCCAGCAGCCATAGGACCAAAGAGACCCAGTACTTC.

V and J are TRBV29-1 and TRBJ2-5; 7 nucleotides align to TRBD1. The trim removed 4 bases at V and 4 bases at J, leaving 6 bases unmatched. This CDR3 contains 13 residues. CDR1 is SQVTM and CDR2 is ANQGSEA in the germline V gene. DNA for the CDR3: TGCAGCGTTGGGGACAGCAGGAGAGAGACCCAGTACTTC. Amino acids: CSVGDSRRETQYF.

This rearrangement joins TRBV30 to TRBJ1-2; the D is unclear. The ends were cut back, 7 bases at V and 4 bases at J, with 16 bases in the middle. This CDR3 has 13 amino acids. Germline V gives CDR1 GTSNPN, CDR2 SVGIG (reference sequence). The CDR3 sequence: CASQDITLYGYTF. The CDR3 coding sequence is TGTGCCTCGCAGGATATAACGCTCTATGGCTACACCTTC.

The CDR3: CAASVAAEAFF. DNA of the CDR3: TGTGCCGCCAGTGTCGCCGCTGAAGCTTTCTTT. The chain couples TRBV30 to TRBJ1-1; D remains ambiguous. Trimming pared 8 bases from V and 6 bases from J, leaving 13 bases between. This CDR3 has 11 amino acids. Looked up from germline, CDR1 is GTSNPN and CDR2 is SVGIG (reference sequence).

This clone was detected once. The chain is built from TRBV5-1 and TRBJ1-6; possibly TRBD1 for D (5 bases). CDR1 is SGHRS and CDR2 is YFSETQ in the germline V gene. This CDR3 has 15 residues. The ends were cut back, 4 bases at V and 10 bases at J, with 18 bases in the middle. CDR3 DNA sequence: TGCGCCAGCAGCCCGAATGGGGGACTTCGGTCACCCCTCCACTTT. Translating gives CASSPNGGLRSPLHF.

The rearrangement uses TRBV19 and TRBJ1-2, with 9 bases matching TRBD1. V lost 0 bases, J lost 5 bases, and 7 bases stayed unmatched. Per the germline V gene, CDR1 is LNHDA and CDR2 is SQIVND (reference sequence). This CDR3 comprises 16 residues. Here the CDR3 reads CASSIDPGTGFYGYTF. The CDR3 DNA reads as TGTGCCAGTAGTATAGACCCCGGGACAGGGTTTTATGGCTACACCTTC.

The rearrangement links TRBV14 to TRBJ2-2, with D tentatively TRBD1 (6 bases). Looked up from germline, CDR1 is SGHDN and CDR2 is FVKESK. CDR3 length: 14 residues. The V end lost 1 base, the J end lost 6 bases, and 9 bases lay between the germline ends. CDR3 in amino acids: CASSQGTVAGELFF. The DNA of the CDR3 is TGTGCCAGCAGCCAAGGGACAGTCGCCGGGGAGCTGTTTTTT.

CDR3 sequence reads: CASSQVDFFGDYGYTF. The DNA for the CDR3 is TGTGCCAGCAGCCAAGTTGATTTTTTCGGGGACTATGGCTACACCTTC. The chain carries TRBV9 and TRBJ1-2, with D unresolved. Germline CDR1 and CDR2: SGDLS and YYNGEE. V was clipped by 4 bases and J by 3 bases, with 19 bases between them. The CDR3 extends over 16 amino acids.

The rearrangement uses TRBV6-5 and TRBJ2-2; D not resolved. CDR1 and CDR2 (germline): MNHEY, SVGAGI. Trimming took off 4 bases at V and 14 bases at J, with 14 bases between the two ends. The CDR3 is 12 amino acids. The chain's CDR3 is CASSSLVEPLFF. CDR3 in DNA: TGTGCCAGCAGTTCCCTCGTCGAGCCCCTGTTTTTT.

DNA for the CDR3: TGTGCCAGCTCACCCCTTCAGGGGGCGACTGAAGCTTTCTTT. Encoded protein: CASSPLQGATEAFF. The chain is built from TRBV18 and TRBJ1-1; 8 bases fit TRBD1. The CDR3 covers 14 residues. The germline CDR1 and CDR2 sequences are KGHSH and LQKENI. V lost 3 bases, J lost 5 bases, and 5 bases stayed unmatched.

The genes are TRBV25-1 and TRBJ1-2; 12 bases fit TRBD1. Germline V lookup: CDR1 MGHDK, CDR2 SYGVNS. This CDR3 contains 14 residues. V shed 6 bases, J shed 4 bases, and the junction held 3 bases outside the gene matches. This CDR3 is CASRGQGALYGYTF. The CDR3 DNA follows: TGTGCCAGCAGGGGACAGGGGGCCCTCTATGGCTACACCTTC.

The count of this clone is one. The chain employs TRBV6-1 and TRBJ1-2; D unresolved. V was pared by 6 bases and J by 4 bases, with 12 bases between. Germline CDR1 MNHNS, CDR2 SASEGT. CDR3 length equals 13 residues. The CDR3 sequence is CASRLTGTYGYTF. The CDR3 DNA is TGTGCCAGCAGGCTCACGGGTACCTATGGCTACACCTTC.

Of note for this clone: Other nucleotide sequences from this sample produce the same CDR3. The chain employs TRBV5-1 and TRBJ2-2; no definite D call. Trimming shortened V by 2 bases and J by 5 bases, and 10 bases separated the two germline ends. CDR1 is SGHRS, CDR2 YFSETQ, per germline. The CDR3 is 14 residues long. The CDR3 DNA sequence: TGCGCCAGCAGCTTAAGGGTCTCAACCGGGGAGCTGTTTTTT. This sequence encodes CASSLRVSTGELFF.

The genes are TRBV9 and TRBJ2-7, with D possibly matching TRBD2 (5 bases). The CDR3 is 14 residues long. V was cut by 2 bases and J by 6 bases, with 15 bases left in between. Germline CDR1 and CDR2: SGDLS and YYNGEE. CDR3: CASSVRESGSEQYF. The CDR3 DNA is TGTGCCAGCAGCGTGAGGGAGTCAGGATCCGAGCAGTACTTC.